This is a list of T cell receptor beta chains from one sample in a study of cytomegalovirus exposure and HLA in healthy donors. The protocol was immunoSEQ multiplex PCR, while the TCRdb copy is restricted to in-frame clones and leaves out a portion. Of fewer than 150,000 clones listed, roughly 70% were seen once; the top ten hold about 2.9%. Sequenced: PBMCs. Receptors were obtained from a middle-aged man in good health and CMV-seronegative. The CDR3 runs from the conserved cysteine through the conserved F or W. A D gene is named only where the DNA matches it firmly. Clone sizes are given selectively: once, few, many, or a class where the clone is expanded.

J gene	V gene	clone size	D gene	CDR3 protein
TRBJ2-3	TRBV5-1	.	TRBD2	CASSLVVAGGRTDTQYF
TRBJ1-1	TRBV29-1	.	TRBD1	CSVLIGTGGMNTEAFF
TRBJ2-1	TRBV25-1	once	.	CASSGQGSNEQFF
TRBJ1-4	TRBV6-5	.	TRBD1	CASSADRGLEKLFF
TRBJ2-7	TRBV9	.	.	CASSVGHSAYEQYF
TRBJ1-2	TRBV27	.	.	CASSPGVNYGYTF
TRBJ1-4	TRBV28	.	TRBD1	CASSSAGTGGEKLFF
TRBJ1-1	TRBV7-9	few	.	CASSYGPGGAEAFF
TRBJ2-3	TRBV4-3	.	TRBD2	CASSQELAGDTQYF
TRBJ2-1	TRBV5-4	.	TRBD2	CASSLYLAGDDEQFF
TRBJ1-2	TRBV20-1	few	.	CSASQAYGYTF
TRBJ2-3	TRBV13	once	TRBD1	CASSFTGDGTDTQYF
TRBJ2-3	TRBV4-1	.	TRBD2	CASSRAGTSTDTQYF
TRBJ1-4	TRBV6-1	.	.	CASSATREKLFF
TRBJ2-7	TRBV27	.	TRBD1	CASSSFLDRELSTKQYF
TRBJ2-3	TRBV30	.	.	CAWSGLVTDTQYF
TRBJ1-1	TRBV5-1	.	.	CASSPRGGTGEAFF
TRBJ2-7	TRBV11-2	.	TRBD1	CASSSTQGTGTYEQYF
TRBJ2-3	TRBV14	few	.	CASSPRGQSALGTQYF
TRBJ1-5	TRBV27	.	.	CASRQTTTAPPGQPQHF
TRBJ2-3	TRBV7-3	.	TRBD2	CASSLGTSGDTQYF
TRBJ2-6	TRBV5-1	.	.	CASSLVWTARSGANVLTF
TRBJ2-7	TRBV9	.	.	CASSVSAIGYEQYF
TRBJ1-4	TRBV7-8	few	.	CASSLGGHSNEKLFF
TRBJ2-5	TRBV7-9	.	TRBD2	CASSPGGQETQYF
TRBJ2-5	TRBV5-4	.	TRBD2	CASSSTSGGRETQYF